The clone carrying this T cell receptor beta chain appeared many times. The data were obtained in a study of prognosis after radiotherapy for stage I lung cancer. Two rounds of multiplex PCR amplified TCR beta CDR3 from genomic DNA. First-round PCR, the initial amplification, used primers specific to each TRBV and TRBJ gene. TCRdb re-called the multiplex PCR reads through MiXCR, storing one row per CDR3 protein. The sample has roughly 38,000 distinct CDR3 sequences, around a quarter seen once. This sample comprised PBMCs, obtained before or after stereotactic body radiation therapy (not recorded which). The sequence was collected from a donor of 50 years or more with non-small cell lung cancer.

The CDR3 DNA sequence: TGTGCCAGCAGTTTAAACCTAGAAGAGACCCAGTACTTC. Encoded protein: CASSLNLEETQYF. V is TRBV28 and J is TRBJ2-5; D is unclear. The V and J ends lost 2 bases and 3 bases respectively, with 7 bases between them. CDR3 length: 13 amino acids. Germline V lookup: CDR1 MDHEN, CDR2 SYDVKM. The whole variable domain, remainder taken from reference TRBV28 and TRBJ2-5, is DVKVTQSSRYLVKRTGEKVFLECVQDMDHENMFWYRQDPGLGLRLIYFSYDVKMKEKGDIPEGYSVSREKKERFSLILESASTNQTSMYLCASSLNLEETQYFGPGTRLLVL.